This entry concerns a single T cell receptor beta chain. What it recognizes is unknown. V lost 1 base and J 7 bases, leaving 10 bases between the germline ends. CDR1 and CDR2 from the germline V gene are SGHNT and YENEEA. This CDR3 has 13 amino acids. This entry comes from a study of cytomegalovirus exposure and HLA in healthy donors. The overall study: The roughly 670 first-cohort repertoires shared a platform with the 100 to 150 validation repertoires, as reported in a later analysis. Study results and limitations: The finding came from a later analysis; first-cohort TCR clusters tended to co-occur in the roughly 120 validation repertoires. The study put 150 to 200 TCR beta chains on its list as cytomegalovirus-associated.

The protocol was immunoSEQ multiplex PCR, while the TCRdb copy is restricted to in-frame clones and leaves out a portion. The sample shows more than 250,000 clones, roughly 89% of them seen only once. The sequence came from a woman aged 18 to 35 in good health and CMV-seronegative. Specimen: PBMCs. The gene calls are TRBV11-3 and TRBJ1-1, with D perhaps matching TRBD1 (5 bases). The CDR3: CASSLAGGGEAFF. CDR3 bases: TGTGCCAGCAGCTTAGCAGGCGGGGGTGAAGCTTTCTTT.